The rows below give T cell receptor beta chains drawn from one sample of a study of beta chain features in type 1 diabetes. Method: immunoSEQ multiplex PCR; TCRdb's copy keeps in-frame clones and lacks some. This table holds 600,000 to 750,000 clones, approximately 13% found once. Material: naive CD4+ T cells from blood. These receptors were collected from a man aged 25 to 40 with type 1 diabetes. Both conserved end residues are part of each CDR3. The order of the fields is clone size, V gene, J gene, D gene, CDR3 protein, CDR3 DNA. The D gene is left open where the match is weak. Some rows have no size entry. The others give once, few or many, or a class for an expanded clone.

clone_size: .
v_call: TRBV18
j_call: TRBJ2-5
d_call: .
cdr3_aa: CASSRDGGAQETQYF
cdr3_nt: TGTGCCAGCTCACGGGACGGTGGGGCCCAAGAGACCCAGTACTTC

clone_size: few
v_call: TRBV7-9
j_call: TRBJ2-1
d_call: .
cdr3_aa: CASGQSKAYNEQFF
cdr3_nt: TGTGCCAGCGGACAGTCCAAGGCCTACAATGAGCAGTTCTTC

clone_size: few
v_call: TRBV18
j_call: TRBJ2-5
d_call: TRBD2
cdr3_aa: CASSPRGLEGETQYF
cdr3_nt: TGTGCCAGCTCACCAAGGGGACTAGAAGGAGAGACCCAGTACTTC

clone_size: few
v_call: TRBV29-1
j_call: TRBJ2-7
d_call: TRBD1
cdr3_aa: CSVAGTGDTYEQYF
cdr3_nt: TGCAGCGTCGCAGGGACAGGGGACACCTACGAGCAGTACTTC

clone_size: .
v_call: TRBV9
j_call: TRBJ2-3
d_call: TRBD2
cdr3_aa: CSSGGPSTDTQYF
cdr3_nt: TGCTCTAGCGGGGGGCCAAGCACAGATACGCAGTATTTT

clone_size: few
v_call: TRBV28
j_call: TRBJ2-3
d_call: .
cdr3_aa: CASTLLGRGTDTQYF
cdr3_nt: TGTGCCAGCACTCTACTTGGGCGCGGCACAGATACGCAGTATTTT

clone_size: few
v_call: TRBV5-4
j_call: TRBJ2-2
d_call: .
cdr3_aa: CASSLGTFNTGELFF
cdr3_nt: TGTGCCAGCAGCTTGGGGACTTTCAACACCGGGGAGCTGTTTTTT

clone_size: .
v_call: TRBV29-1
j_call: TRBJ1-2
d_call: TRBD1
cdr3_aa: CSVVSGQGAYGYTF
cdr3_nt: TGCAGCGTTGTCTCCGGACAGGGGGCCTATGGCTACACCTTC

clone_size: few
v_call: TRBV7-2
j_call: TRBJ2-5
d_call: TRBD2
cdr3_aa: CASSLFGGAETQYF
cdr3_nt: TGTGCCAGCAGCTTATTCGGGGGGGCTGAGACCCAGTACTTC

clone_size: .
v_call: TRBV5-4
j_call: TRBJ1-1
d_call: .
cdr3_aa: CASSLDRVSEAFF
cdr3_nt: TGTGCCAGCAGCTTGGACAGGGTTAGCGAAGCTTTCTTT

clone_size: few
v_call: TRBV27
j_call: TRBJ2-3
d_call: TRBD1
cdr3_aa: CASKSWGQGSPDTQYF
cdr3_nt: TGTGCCAGCAAATCATGGGGACAGGGGTCCCCAGATACGCAGTATTTT

clone_size: .
v_call: TRBV7-9
j_call: TRBJ1-5
d_call: .
cdr3_aa: CASSPLTGRADQPQHF
cdr3_nt: TGTGCCAGCAGCCCACTAACGGGGAGAGCGGATCAGCCCCAGCATTTT

clone_size: few
v_call: TRBV5-1
j_call: TRBJ2-5
d_call: .
cdr3_aa: CASSLVSEGETQYF
cdr3_nt: TGCGCCAGCAGCTTGGTGTCCGAGGGGGAGACCCAGTACTTC

clone_size: .
v_call: TRBV14
j_call: TRBJ2-7
d_call: TRBD1
cdr3_aa: CASGRDRGFHEQYF
cdr3_nt: TGTGCCAGCGGAAGGGACAGGGGGTTCCACGAGCAGTACTTC

clone_size: few
v_call: TRBV7-9
j_call: TRBJ1-1
d_call: .
cdr3_aa: CASSLLAGMNTEAFF
cdr3_nt: TGTGCCAGCAGCTTACTCGCAGGGATGAACACTGAAGCTTTCTTT

clone_size: few
v_call: TRBV30
j_call: TRBJ1-4
d_call: .
cdr3_aa: CAWGVGGDGEKLFF
cdr3_nt: TGTGCCTGGGGAGTTGGGGGAGACGGAGAAAAACTGTTTTTT

clone_size: .
v_call: TRBV5-1
j_call: TRBJ1-4
d_call: TRBD1
cdr3_aa: CASSPGQYEKLFF
cdr3_nt: TGCGCCAGCAGTCCGGGACAGTATGAAAAACTGTTTTTT

clone_size: .
v_call: TRBV9
j_call: TRBJ2-2
d_call: .
cdr3_aa: CASSVVGPGELFF
cdr3_nt: TGTGCCAGCAGCGTAGTAGGGCCCGGGGAGCTGTTTTTT

clone_size: many
v_call: TRBV29-1
j_call: TRBJ1-5
d_call: .
cdr3_aa: CSVQYADNQPQHF
cdr3_nt: TGCAGCGTTCAGTACGCGGACAATCAGCCCCAGCATTTT

clone_size: few
v_call: TRBV6-6
j_call: TRBJ2-6
d_call: .
cdr3_aa: CASTLATGANVLTF
cdr3_nt: TGTGCCAGCACTTTAGCAACTGGGGCCAACGTCCTGACTTTC

clone_size: .
v_call: TRBV7-2
j_call: TRBJ2-2
d_call: .
cdr3_aa: CASSLAQAGNTGELFF
cdr3_nt: TGTGCCAGCAGCTTAGCTCAAGCGGGGAACACCGGGGAGCTGTTTTTT

clone_size: few
v_call: TRBV6-1
j_call: TRBJ1-6
d_call: TRBD1
cdr3_aa: CASSGRDRGNSPLHF
cdr3_nt: TGTGCCAGCAGTGGCCGGGACAGGGGAAATTCACCCCTCCACTTT

clone_size: .
v_call: TRBV6-5
j_call: TRBJ1-2
d_call: .
cdr3_aa: CASRDRFFNYGYTF
cdr3_nt: TGTGCCAGCAGGGACAGATTTTTTAACTATGGCTACACCTTC

clone_size: .
v_call: TRBV7-2
j_call: TRBJ1-2
d_call: TRBD1
cdr3_aa: CASSSPGQANYGYTF
cdr3_nt: TGTGCCAGCAGCTCCCCGGGACAGGCTAACTATGGCTACACCTTC

clone_size: few
v_call: TRBV7-8
j_call: TRBJ2-3
d_call: TRBD2
cdr3_aa: CASSLQISGVADTQYF
cdr3_nt: TGTGCCAGCAGCCTCCAAATTAGCGGGGTGGCAGATACGCAGTATTTT

clone_size: .
v_call: TRBV7-9
j_call: TRBJ2-1
d_call: TRBD1
cdr3_aa: CASRLRPGQGGDEQFF
cdr3_nt: TGTGCCAGCAGACTCCGACCGGGACAGGGAGGGGATGAGCAGTTCTTC

clone_size: few
v_call: TRBV6-4
j_call: TRBJ2-4
d_call: TRBD2
cdr3_aa: CASSTGTSGGHGIQYF
cdr3_nt: TGTGCCAGCAGTACCGGGACTAGCGGGGGGCACGGCATTCAGTACTTC

clone_size: .
v_call: TRBV28
j_call: TRBJ1-6
d_call: .
cdr3_aa: CASSLPPRGSPLHF
cdr3_nt: TGTGCCAGCAGTTTGCCCCCCCGGGGTTCACCCCTCCACTTT

clone_size: .
v_call: TRBV6-5
j_call: TRBJ2-1
d_call: .
cdr3_aa: CATTSSLSYNEQFF
cdr3_nt: TGTGCCACCACCTCTAGCCTGTCCTACAATGAGCAGTTCTTC

clone_size: few
v_call: TRBV29-1
j_call: TRBJ1-1
d_call: .
cdr3_aa: CSVNMDGVTEAFF
cdr3_nt: TGCAGCGTTAATATGGACGGGGTGACTGAAGCTTTCTTT

clone_size: few
v_call: TRBV28
j_call: TRBJ1-2
d_call: TRBD1
cdr3_aa: CASSSPTLQGNYGYTF
cdr3_nt: TGTGCCAGCAGTTCACCTACCTTACAGGGGAACTATGGCTACACCTTC

clone_size: .
v_call: TRBV4-3
j_call: TRBJ2-1
d_call: TRBD2
cdr3_aa: CASSREGISGYNEQFF
cdr3_nt: TGCGCCAGCAGCCGGGAGGGGATTAGCGGGTACAATGAGCAGTTCTTC

clone_size: few
v_call: TRBV19
j_call: TRBJ2-1
d_call: .
cdr3_aa: CASREAPYNEQFF
cdr3_nt: TGTGCCAGTAGGGAAGCCCCCTACAATGAGCAGTTCTTC

clone_size: few
v_call: TRBV5-1
j_call: TRBJ1-1
d_call: .
cdr3_aa: CASSLPGEASEAFF
cdr3_nt: TGCGCCAGCAGCTTGCCGGGCGAGGCGAGTGAAGCTTTCTTT

clone_size: few
v_call: TRBV19
j_call: TRBJ2-3
d_call: TRBD2
cdr3_aa: CASSIRAGNTDTQYF
cdr3_nt: TGTGCCAGTAGTATCCGAGCGGGGAACACAGATACGCAGTATTTT

clone_size: few
v_call: TRBV6-5
j_call: TRBJ2-7
d_call: TRBD1
cdr3_aa: CASSTRTGGMYEQYF
cdr3_nt: TGTGCCAGCAGTACCAGGACAGGGGGCATGTACGAGCAGTACTTC

clone_size: .
v_call: TRBV18
j_call: TRBJ1-6
d_call: TRBD1
cdr3_aa: CASSRPGQGDSPLHF
cdr3_nt: TGTGCCAGCTCACGGCCGGGACAGGGGGATTCACCCCTCCACTTT

clone_size: .
v_call: TRBV27
j_call: TRBJ1-2
d_call: .
cdr3_aa: CASSLAGAYGYTF
cdr3_nt: TGTGCCAGCAGTTTGGCGGGGGCCTATGGCTACACCTTC

clone_size: .
v_call: TRBV4-3
j_call: TRBJ2-5
d_call: .
cdr3_aa: CASSRIRSSSETQYF
cdr3_nt: TGCGCCAGCAGCCGAATCAGGAGTTCCTCCGAGACCCAGTACTTC

clone_size: few
v_call: TRBV27
j_call: TRBJ1-5
d_call: TRBD1
cdr3_aa: CASSLGGQKNQPQHF
cdr3_nt: TGTGCCAGCAGCTTAGGGGGACAGAAGAATCAGCCCCAGCATTTT

clone_size: few
v_call: TRBV19
j_call: TRBJ1-1
d_call: TRBD1
cdr3_aa: CASSIAGGTEAFF
cdr3_nt: TGTGCCAGTAGTATAGCAGGGGGCACTGAAGCTTTCTTT

clone_size: .
v_call: TRBV14
j_call: TRBJ1-6
d_call: .
cdr3_aa: CASGSTSPLHF
cdr3_nt: TGTGCCAGCGGCTCTACTTCACCCCTCCACTTT